The clone carrying this T cell receptor beta chain was observed at least ten times. What it recognizes is unknown. This entry comes from a study of human T cells and chemical hapten exposure. Whole-study context: Variability of per-sample TCR yields stemmed mainly from small differences in pooled library volume.

Library preparation tagged each individual cDNA molecule with a unique molecular identifier. Per the original methods: The median was roughly 95,000 TCRs per sample, ranging 23,224 to 690,600. TCRdb fed the RACE reads into MiXCR, producing one record per CDR3 protein. TCRdb's processing, not the authors', yielded these V and J calls. The table has about 46,000 distinct CDR3 sequences, 3.5% to 4.5% seen once. Regarding time point: healthy volunteer bleed at 2 weeks. The template was total RNA from unfractionated whole blood. General study findings and limits: High-frequency TCRs, those above 1 in 1000, stayed the same after DPC sensitization.

Germline-derived CDR1 and CDR2 are SGHNT and YYREEE (reference sequence). V dropped 3 bases and J dropped 7 bases, with 21 bases sitting between them. The CDR3 consists of 16 residues. The sequencing input was whole blood. The clonotype comes from a female donor in good health. Some clones in this sample may be carry-over from other donors' samples. The genes are TRBV5-4 and TRBJ2-3; D may correspond to TRBD1 or TRBD2 (5 bases each). CDR3 in amino acids: CASSSILVGATNTQYF. Here the CDR3 DNA reads TGTGCCAGCAGCTCCATCCTGGTCGGGGCAACGAATACGCAGTATTTT.